One sample yielded the 29 T cell receptor beta chains listed below, sequenced in a study of blood T cell repertoires in COVID-19. Method: immunoSEQ multiplex PCR; TCRdb's copy keeps in-frame clones and lacks some. The sample has fewer than 85,000 clones, about 82% seen once. The sample was peripheral blood. The receptors were gathered from a woman of 80 years or more with active or convalescent COVID-19.

The chain uses TRBV28 and TRBJ2-1; 8 bases line up with TRBD1. Unmatched junction bases numbered 5, after V lost 5 bases and J lost 2 bases. Germline values: CDR1 MDHEN, CDR2 SYDVKM. CDR3 length: 15 amino acids. CDR3 region: CASSARQGTYNEQFF. The CDR3 nucleotides are TGTGCCAGCAGTGCCCGACAGGGGACCTACAATGAGCAGTTCTTC. Supplemented by reference TRBV28 and TRBJ2-1, the full variable domain reads DVKVTQSSRYLVKRTGEKVFLECVQDMDHENMFWYRQDPGLGLRLIYFSYDVKMKEKGDIPEGYSVSREKKERFSLILESASTNQTSMYLCASSARQGTYNEQFFGPGTRLTVL.

The chain combines TRBV6-4 with TRBJ2-1; the match to TRBD1 covers 7 bases. Germline-derived CDR1 and CDR2 are MRHNA and SNTAGT. The CDR3 is 13 amino acids. V lost 4 bases, J lost 9 bases, and 6 bases stayed unmatched. The CDR3 loop reads CASSVEQGSEQFF. The CDR3 DNA reads as TGTGCCAGCAGTGTGGAACAGGGGAGTGAGCAGTTCTTC.

This chain connects TRBV11-3 to TRBJ2-5; 8 bases fit TRBD2. CDR3 size: 14 residues. The ends lost 5 bases at V and 2 bases at J; junction bases unmatched: 4. Germline CDR1 SGHNT, CDR2 YENEEA. The CDR3 DNA sequence: TGTGCCAGCAGCCAAATAGCGGGACAAGAGACCCAGTACTTC. Amino acid sequence: CASSQIAGQETQYF.

This chain links TRBV7-8 with TRBJ2-5; TRBD1 agrees at 8 bases. The CDR3 extends over 14 amino acids. CDR1 is SGHVS, CDR2 FQNEAQ, per germline. The V gene end was trimmed by 6 bases and the J gene end by 1 base; junction bases not matched to a gene: 4. The CDR3 nucleotides are TGTGCCAGCAGAAGGACAGGGTCCCAAGAGACCCAGTACTTC. Protein product: CASRRTGSQETQYF.

The V and J genes are TRBV10-3 and TRBJ2-7, with a weak D call TRBD2 (6 bases). V lost 6 bases and J lost 2, with 14 bases in between. The CDR3 runs 14 residues. The germline CDR1 and CDR2 sequences are ENHRY and SYGVKD. CDR3 nucleotides: TGTGCCATCAGGCGGTCCAGCGGGCCCTACGAGCAGTACTTC. Translation gives CAIRRSSGPYEQYF.

The chain links TRBV6-1 to TRBJ1-4; 7 bases align to TRBD1. The germline gives CDR1 MNHNS, CDR2 SASEGT. The ends lost 0 bases at V and 0 bases at J; junction bases unmatched: 1. The CDR3 runs 16 residues. The CDR3 DNA sequence: TGTGCCAGCAGTGAAGCCGGGACAGCAACTAATGAAAAACTGTTTTTT. Amino acid sequence: CASSEAGTATNEKLFF.

The chain is built from TRBV6-5 and TRBJ2-6, with D tentatively TRBD1 (5 bases). Germline CDR1 is MNHEY and CDR2 is SVGAGI. Trimming stripped 5 bases from V and 2 bases from J, with 10 bases between. The CDR3 runs to 15 residues. CDR3 residues: CASSTAGTGANVLTF. DNA for the CDR3: TGTGCCAGCAGTACGGCAGGGACTGGGGCCAACGTCCTGACTTTC.

The rearrangement uses TRBV19 and TRBJ1-2, with D perhaps matching TRBD1 (5 bases). The V gene's germline CDR1 is LNHDA and CDR2 SQIVND (reference sequence). The CDR3 extends over 14 amino acids. The V end was cut by 10 bases, the J end by 5 bases, with 20 bases between. The CDR3 coding sequence is TGTGCCACCGGACTGGGGGGAGGGGCTTATGGCTACACCTTC. Translating gives CATGLGGGAYGYTF.

The gene calls are TRBV7-2 and TRBJ2-1, with D tentatively TRBD1 (5 bases). CDR1 is SGHTA, CDR2 FQGNSA, per germline. V lost 2 bases to trimming and J lost 5 bases, with 16 bases between them. The CDR3 has 16 residues. The chain's CDR3 is CASSLLAPVGDNEQFF. CDR3 nucleotides: TGTGCCAGCAGCTTACTCGCTCCGGTAGGGGACAATGAGCAGTTCTTC.

This chain links TRBV28 with TRBJ2-5; tentative D call: TRBD1 (6 bases). Deletions cut 6 bases from V and 2 bases from J, with 13 bases between. The CDR3 loop spans 14 amino acids. Germline CDR1 reads MDHEN; CDR2 reads SYDVKM. DNA for the CDR3: TGTGCCAGCAGCTCTTTGACAGGACAAGAGACCCAGTACTTC. It translates to CASSSLTGQETQYF.

The chain links TRBV7-9 to TRBJ2-2; tentatively, D is TRBD1 (6 bases). V gave up 5 bases and J gave up 6 bases, with 16 bases separating them. Germline-derived CDR1 and CDR2 are SEHNR and FQNEAQ (reference sequence). There are 15 residues in the CDR3. The CDR3 bases are TGTGCCAGCAGCACACAGGGAGTGTGGCCCGGGGAGCTGTTTTTT. Its protein is CASSTQGVWPGELFF. The entire variable domain, with the rest obtained from reference TRBV7-9 and TRBJ2-2, is as follows: DTGVSQNPRHKITKRGQNVTFRCDPISEHNRLYWYRQTLGQGPEFLTYFQNEAQLEKSRLLSDRFSAERPKGSFSTLEIQRTEQGDSAMYLCASSTQGVWPGELFFGEGSRLTVL.

This clone has just one count. This chain joins TRBV30 and TRBJ1-2, with a weak D call TRBD1 (5 bases). Germline V gene data show CDR1 as GTSNPN and CDR2 as SVGIG (reference sequence). CDR3 length: 16 residues. V was clipped by 0 bases and J by 4 bases, with 18 bases between them. For the CDR3, the DNA is TGTGCCTGGAGTGTATTCGGTAGTCAGGGTGGCTATGGCTACACCTTC. This translates into CAWSVFGSQGGYGYTF.

The V call is TRBV6-5, the J call TRBJ1-1, with D uncertain. Germline loops: CDR1 MNHEY, CDR2 SVGAGI. There are 15 residues in the CDR3. V was trimmed by 8 bases and J by 1 base, leaving 17 bases between them. The CDR3 DNA sequence: TGTGCCAGCCGACGGACTCGGGCCCCGAACACTGAAGCTTTCTTT. As protein: CASRRTRAPNTEAFF.

The J gene is TRBJ1-2, the V gene TRBV14, with D tentatively TRBD1 (6 bases). The germline gives CDR1 SGHDN, CDR2 FVKESK. V was pared by 2 bases and J by 5 bases, with 12 bases between. This CDR3 is built from 14 residues. The CDR3 protein is CASSQWGPVYGYTF. The CDR3 region has the DNA TGTGCCAGCAGCCAATGGGGGCCCGTTTATGGCTACACCTTC.

The chain combines TRBV23-1 with TRBJ1-3; possible D gene TRBD1, 5 bases. TRBV23-1 is an ORF; its function is uncertain. This CDR3 comprises 20 residues. The germline V and J ends were trimmed by 6 bases and 0 bases, with 27 bases remaining between them. The CDR3 DNA is TGCGCCAGCAGCACCCCTGGGGGGTTACTCGGGCGCAGCTCTGGAAACACCATATATTTT. Translation gives CASSTPGGLLGRSSGNTIYF.

The chain is built from TRBV11-2 and TRBJ1-5; a weak D match, TRBD1 (5 bases). The CDR3 covers 14 residues. The germline V gene has CDR1 SGHAT and CDR2 FQNNGV. Trimming left V 3 bases short and J 1 base short, with 7 bases between. CDR3 nucleotide sequence: TGTGCCAGCAGCTTTTCAGGGAGCAATCAGCCCCAGCATTTT. Protein: CASSFSGSNQPQHF.

The chain uses TRBV6-6 and TRBJ2-5; 8 nucleotides align to TRBD1. Germline trimming cut 10 bases from V and 1 base from J; bases unmatched to any gene: 5. The CDR3 loop spans 13 amino acids. Germline V gives CDR1 MNHNY, CDR2 SVGAGI (reference sequence). CDR3 region: CATLDRVQETQYF. DNA for the CDR3: TGTGCCACTCTGGACAGGGTCCAAGAGACCCAGTACTTC.

This chain uses TRBV11-2 with TRBJ2-5, with 11 bases identical to TRBD2. V shed 5 bases and J 5 bases; nucleotides not matched to a gene: 4. CDR3 length equals 14 residues. Germline CDR1 SGHAT, CDR2 FQNNGV. In DNA, the CDR3 is TGTGCCAGCAGCGTAGCGGGGGGGGGTGAGACCCAGTACTTC. Its protein is CASSVAGGGETQYF. Looking up the rest from reference TRBV11-2 and TRBJ2-5 gives the full variable domain: EAGVAQSPRYKIIEKRQSVAFWCNPISGHATLYWYQQILGQGPKLLIQFQNNGVVDDSQLPKDRFSAERLKGVDSTLKIQPAKLEDSAVYLCASSVAGGGETQYFGPGTRLLVL.

The rearrangement links TRBV30 to TRBJ2-5; 12 bases line up with TRBD2. Unmatched junction bases numbered 3, after V lost 2 bases and J lost 5 bases. The germline gives CDR1 GTSNPN, CDR2 SVGIG (reference sequence). The CDR3 runs to 14 residues. The DNA for the CDR3 is TGTGCCTGGAGTTCGCTAGCGGGGGGGGAGACCCAGTACTTC. Residues: CAWSSLAGGETQYF.

This chain uses TRBV27 with TRBJ1-2; D gene unclear. V was pared by 6 bases and J by 6 bases, with 20 bases between. Germline values: CDR1 MNHEY, CDR2 SMNVEV (reference sequence). The CDR3 contains 15 residues. CDR3 coding DNA: TGTGCCAGCAGCCCGTGGGAGGGCCTCCGACATGGCTACACCTTC. Translating gives CASSPWEGLRHGYTF.

The CDR3 reads CASSELLWTGIHF. Here the CDR3 DNA reads TGTGCCAGCAGTGAACTACTTTGGACAGGTATCCACTTT. This chain links TRBV28 with TRBJ1-6; 7 bases map to TRBD1. The germline V gene encodes CDR1 MDHEN and CDR2 SYDVKM. The J segment lost 17 bases and the V segment lost 5 bases, leaving 12 bases of the junction unmatched. The CDR3 has 13 residues.

This chain joins TRBV6-2 or TRBV6-3 and TRBJ2-1; 9 bases agree with TRBD2. The trim removed 4 bases at V and 10 bases at J, leaving 14 bases unmatched. The CDR3 contains 16 residues. Germline loops: CDR1 MNHEY, CDR2 SVGEGT. DNA of the CDR3: TGTGCCAGCAGTTCCATCAGGAGCGGGGGGACATGGGAGCAGTTCTTC. This sequence encodes CASSSIRSGGTWEQFF.

The chain carries TRBV4-1 and TRBJ2-6, with D unclear. Germline CDR1 is MGHRA and CDR2 is YSYEKL. V lost 0 bases and J lost 0, with 9 bases in between. The CDR3 totals 17 residues. CDR3 DNA: TGCGCCAGCAGCCAAGATCGAGTGAGCTCTGGGGCCAACGTCCTGACTTTC. It is translated as CASSQDRVSSGANVLTF.

The rearrangement joins TRBV7-9 to TRBJ1-2; a weak D match, TRBD1 (5 bases). This CDR3 is built from 13 residues. Germline values: CDR1 SEHNR, CDR2 FQNEAQ (reference sequence). Trimming removed 5 bases at V and 2 bases at J, with 9 bases between. As DNA, the CDR3 is TGTGCCAGCAGCCGGACACCCAACTATGGCTACACCTTC. This gives the protein CASSRTPNYGYTF.

This clone was picked up a small number of times. V and J are TRBV19 and TRBJ1-2; 9 bases align to TRBD1. This CDR3 comprises 14 residues. Trimming cost V 4 bases and J 6 bases; bases outside gene matches: 6. CDR1 is LNHDA, CDR2 SQIVND, per germline (reference sequence). CDR3 sequence: CASSSQRTGDGYTF. The DNA of the CDR3 is TGTGCCAGTAGTAGTCAACGGACAGGGGATGGCTACACCTTC. The full variable domain, its missing parts supplied by reference TRBV19 and TRBJ1-2, is DGGITQSPKYLFRKEGQNVTLSCEQNLNHDAMYWYRQDPGQGLRLIYYSQIVNDFQKGDIAEGYSVSREKKESFPLTVTSAQKNPTAFYLCASSSQRTGDGYTFGSGTRLTVV.

The chain is built from TRBV5-1 and TRBJ2-7; the match to TRBD1 covers 10 bases. J lost 6 bases, V lost 3 bases, and 9 bases had no gene match. CDR1 is SGHRS and CDR2 is YFSETQ in the germline V gene. There are 15 residues in the CDR3. The CDR3 DNA reads TGCGCCAGCAGCTCCCAAGGGGACAGGGGAACCGAGCAGTACTTC. It translates to CASSSQGDRGTEQYF.

J is TRBJ1-1 and V is TRBV7-8; 8 nucleotides align to TRBD1. The V gene's germline CDR1 is SGHVS and CDR2 FQNEAQ. V was pared by 3 bases and J by 2 bases, with 8 bases of the junction left unmatched. The CDR3 has 16 residues. The CDR3 sequence: CASSLTGTGINTEAFF. CDR3 nucleotides: TGTGCCAGCAGCTTGACCGGGACAGGCATTAACACTGAAGCTTTCTTT.

This chain joins TRBV28 and TRBJ1-5; D gene unclear. CDR1 MDHEN and CDR2 SYDVKM come from the germline V gene. The CDR3 loop spans 14 amino acids. Trimming removed 6 bases at V and 0 bases at J, with 9 bases between. The CDR3 DNA sequence: TGTGCCAGCAGGACATGGGTTAGCAATCAGCCCCAGCATTTT. It specifies CASRTWVSNQPQHF.

The rearrangement links TRBV5-4 to TRBJ2-7; 9 bases match TRBD1. The V gene end was trimmed by 7 bases and the J gene end by 5 bases; junction bases not matched to a gene: 13. The length of the CDR3 is 15 residues. CDR1 and CDR2 from the germline V gene are SGHNT and YYREEE (reference sequence). CDR3 DNA: TGTGCCAGCCGACCAGGTGGACAGGGGTTCCACGAGCAGTACTTC. It is translated as CASRPGGQGFHEQYF. The variable domain in full, completed from reference TRBV5-4 and TRBJ2-7, reads ETGVTQSPTHLIKTRGQQVTLRCSSQSGHNTVSWYQQALGQGPQFIFQYYREEENGRGNFPPRFSGLQFPNYSSELNVNALELDDSALYLCASRPGGQGFHEQYFGPGTRLTVT.